Judged by abundance, the clone carrying this T cell receptor beta chain is medium-sized (0.01 to 0.1%). Its antigen is unknown. The data stem from a study of prognosis after radiotherapy for stage I lung cancer. Findings and limits, study-wide: Reportedly, the usage of TRBV and TRBJ genes was not the same in patients with and without metastases. Following stereotactic body radiation therapy, unique TCR clone counts fell, with a median of roughly 9,300 versus 7,200. Post-treatment Shannon entropy following stereotactic body radiation therapy was lower among patients who developed distant metastases.

Two rounds of multiplex PCR amplified TCR beta CDR3 from genomic DNA. Initially, in first-round PCR, primers specific to each TRBV and TRBJ gene were used. One entry per CDR3 protein, called by TCRdb with MiXCR from the multiplex PCR reads. The sample lists about 15,000 distinct CDR3 sequences; 37% were seen once. This CDR3 is built from 15 residues. Germline CDR1 MNHNS, CDR2 SASEGT. The germline V and J ends were trimmed by 0 bases and 4 bases, with 13 bases remaining between them. With two time points in the design, 4.5 to 6.5 milliliters of peripheral blood were drawn at each one. The TCR originated in a donor of 50 years or more with non-small cell lung cancer. This chain links TRBV6-1 with TRBJ2-7, with unresolved D. This material consisted of PBMCs, taken before or after stereotactic body radiation therapy (not recorded which). The CDR3 loop reads CASSEARLHLYEQYF. CDR3 bases: TGTGCCAGCAGTGAAGCCAGACTGCATTTGTACGAGCAGTACTTC.